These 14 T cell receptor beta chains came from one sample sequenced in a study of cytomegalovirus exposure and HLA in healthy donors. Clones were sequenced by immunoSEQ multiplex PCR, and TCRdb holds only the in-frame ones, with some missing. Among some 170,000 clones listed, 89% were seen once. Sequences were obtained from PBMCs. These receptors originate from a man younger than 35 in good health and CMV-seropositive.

The CDR3 nucleotides are TGTGCCAGCACCCAAGGACTAGCCCTTGGGGACGAGCAGTACTTC. Its protein is CASTQGLALGDEQYF. V usage is TRBV9 and J usage is TRBJ2-7, with 8 bases identical to TRBD2. With V trimmed by 6 bases and J by 5 bases, 13 bases remained unmatched. Germline lookup yields CDR1 SGDLS and CDR2 YYNGEE. The CDR3 covers 15 residues.

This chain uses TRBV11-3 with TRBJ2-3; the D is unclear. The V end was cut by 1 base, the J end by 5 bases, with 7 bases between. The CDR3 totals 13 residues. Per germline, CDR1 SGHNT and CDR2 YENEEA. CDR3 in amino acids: CASSLAGLDTQYF. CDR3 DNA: TGTGCCAGCAGCTTAGCCGGGTTAGATACGCAGTATTTT.

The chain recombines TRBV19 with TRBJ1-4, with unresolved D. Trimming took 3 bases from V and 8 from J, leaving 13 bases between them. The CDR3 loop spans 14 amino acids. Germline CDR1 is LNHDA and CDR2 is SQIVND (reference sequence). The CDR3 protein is CASSIGGSGEKLFF. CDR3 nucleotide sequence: TGTGCCAGTAGTATTGGTGGTTCGGGAGAAAAACTGTTTTTT. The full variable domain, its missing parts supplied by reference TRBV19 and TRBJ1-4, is DGGITQSPKYLFRKEGQNVTLSCEQNLNHDAMYWYRQDPGQGLRLIYYSQIVNDFQKGDIAEGYSVSREKKESFPLTVTSAQKNPTAFYLCASSIGGSGEKLFFGSGTQLSVL.

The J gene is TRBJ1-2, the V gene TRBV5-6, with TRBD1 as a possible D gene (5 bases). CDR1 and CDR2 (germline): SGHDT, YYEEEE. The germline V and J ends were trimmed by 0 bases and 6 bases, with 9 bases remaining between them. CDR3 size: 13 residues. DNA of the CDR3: TGTGCCAGCAGCTTGGAGGGGTTCGATGGCTACACCTTC. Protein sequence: CASSLEGFDGYTF. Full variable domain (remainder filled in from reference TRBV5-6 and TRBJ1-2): DAGVTQSPTHLIKTRGQQVTLRCSPKSGHDTVSWYQQALGQGPQFIFQYYEEEERQRGNFPDRFSGHQFPNYSSELNVNALLLGDSALYLCASSLEGFDGYTFGSGTRLTVV.

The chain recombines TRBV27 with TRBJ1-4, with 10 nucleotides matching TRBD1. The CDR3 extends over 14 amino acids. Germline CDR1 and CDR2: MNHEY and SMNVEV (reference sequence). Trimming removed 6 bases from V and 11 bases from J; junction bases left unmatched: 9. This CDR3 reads CASSRTGGTSKLFF. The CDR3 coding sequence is TGTGCCAGCAGCCGGACAGGGGGGACCTCTAAACTGTTTTTT. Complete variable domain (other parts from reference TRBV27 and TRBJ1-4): EAQVTQNPRYLITVTGKKLTVTCSQNMNHEYMSWYRQDPGLGLRQIYYSMNVEVTDKGDVPEGYKVSRKEKRNFPLILESPSPNQTSLYFCASSRTGGTSKLFFGSGTQLSVL.

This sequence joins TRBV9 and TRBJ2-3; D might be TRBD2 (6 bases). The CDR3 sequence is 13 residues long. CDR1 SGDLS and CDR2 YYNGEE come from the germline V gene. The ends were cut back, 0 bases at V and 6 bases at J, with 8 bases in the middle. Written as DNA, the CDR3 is TGTGCCAGCAGCGTAGCTGGGGGGGATACGCAGTATTTT. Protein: CASSVAGGDTQYF.

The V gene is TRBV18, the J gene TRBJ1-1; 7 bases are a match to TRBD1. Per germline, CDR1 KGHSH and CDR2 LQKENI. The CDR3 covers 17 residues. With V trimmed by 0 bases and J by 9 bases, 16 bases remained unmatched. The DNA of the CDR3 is TGTGCCAGCTCACCACCGGTGACAGGGACTTCTCCAGTCAAAGCTTTCTTT. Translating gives CASSPPVTGTSPVKAFF.

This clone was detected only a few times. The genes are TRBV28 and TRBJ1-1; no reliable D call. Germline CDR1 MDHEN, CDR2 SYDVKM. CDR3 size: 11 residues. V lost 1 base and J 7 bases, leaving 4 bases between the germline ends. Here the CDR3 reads CASSLSGEAFF. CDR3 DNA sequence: TGTGCCAGCAGTTTATCGGGTGAAGCTTTCTTT.

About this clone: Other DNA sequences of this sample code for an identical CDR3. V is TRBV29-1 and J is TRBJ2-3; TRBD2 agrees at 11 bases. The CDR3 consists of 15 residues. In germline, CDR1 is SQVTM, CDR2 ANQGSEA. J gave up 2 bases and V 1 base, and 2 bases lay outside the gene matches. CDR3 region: CSVEGLAGPTDTQYF. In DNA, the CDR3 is TGCAGCGTTGAAGGACTAGCGGGGCCCACAGATACGCAGTATTTT.

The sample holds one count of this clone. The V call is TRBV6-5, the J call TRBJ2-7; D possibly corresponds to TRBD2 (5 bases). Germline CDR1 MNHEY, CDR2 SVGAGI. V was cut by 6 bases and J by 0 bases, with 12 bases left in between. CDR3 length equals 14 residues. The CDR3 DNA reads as TGTGCCAGCAGGAGAGGGCCCACCTCCTACGAGCAGTACTTC. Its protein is CASRRGPTSYEQYF.

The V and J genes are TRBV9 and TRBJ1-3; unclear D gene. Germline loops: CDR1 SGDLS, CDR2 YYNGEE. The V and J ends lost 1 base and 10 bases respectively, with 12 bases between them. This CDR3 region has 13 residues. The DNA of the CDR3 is TGTGCCAGCAGCGTATGGTCTGGGGAGACCATATATTTT. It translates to CASSVWSGETIYF.

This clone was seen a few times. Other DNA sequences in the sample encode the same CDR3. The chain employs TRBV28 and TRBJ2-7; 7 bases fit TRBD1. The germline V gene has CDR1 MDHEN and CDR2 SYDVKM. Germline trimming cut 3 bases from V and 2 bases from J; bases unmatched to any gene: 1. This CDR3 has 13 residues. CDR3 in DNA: TGTGCCAGCAGTTTGGGACAGACCTACGAGCAGTACTTC. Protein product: CASSLGQTYEQYF. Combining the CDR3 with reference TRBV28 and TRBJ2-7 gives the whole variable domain DVKVTQSSRYLVKRTGEKVFLECVQDMDHENMFWYRQDPGLGLRLIYFSYDVKMKEKGDIPEGYSVSREKKERFSLILESASTNQTSMYLCASSLGQTYEQYFGPGTRLTVT.

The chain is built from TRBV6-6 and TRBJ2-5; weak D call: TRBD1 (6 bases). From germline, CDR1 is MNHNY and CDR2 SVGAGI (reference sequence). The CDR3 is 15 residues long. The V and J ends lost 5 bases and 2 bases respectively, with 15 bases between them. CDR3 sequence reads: CASSRQATQQETQYF. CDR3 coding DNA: TGTGCCAGCAGTCGACAGGCCACCCAGCAAGAGACCCAGTACTTC.

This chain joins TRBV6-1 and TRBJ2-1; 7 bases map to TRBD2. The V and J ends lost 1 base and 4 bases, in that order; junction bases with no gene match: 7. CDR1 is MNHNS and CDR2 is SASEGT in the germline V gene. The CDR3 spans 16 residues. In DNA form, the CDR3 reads TGTGCCAGCAGTGAAGTTAGGACTAGGATGTACAATGAGCAGTTCTTC. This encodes CASSEVRTRMYNEQFF.